These 9 T cell receptor beta chains originate from one sample sequenced in a study of cytomegalovirus exposure and HLA in healthy donors. PCR primers comprised 60 Vbeta and 13 Jbeta primers. The assay was immunoSEQ multiplex PCR, and TCRdb's table has in-frame clones only and misses some. The sample yields under 200,000 clones, approximately 80% seen once. The material sequenced was PBMCs. The receptors here all came from a man aged 18 to 29 in good health and CMV-seropositive.

V and J are TRBV7-2 and TRBJ1-2; D might be TRBD1 (5 bases). Germline CDR1 reads SGHTA; CDR2 reads FQGNSA. This CDR3 contains 14 residues. V lost 1 base, J lost 10 bases, and 16 bases lay in between. The CDR3 is CASSLEGGGAFYTF. CDR3 nucleotide sequence: TGTGCCAGCAGCTTAGAGGGCGGAGGGGCCTTCTACACCTTC.

This clone showed up just once. This chain joins TRBV5-4 and TRBJ2-1, with D perhaps matching TRBD2 (6 bases). The CDR3 runs 15 residues. Between the trimmed V and J ends, which lost 2 bases and 0 bases, there was a span of 9 bases. The germline V gene has CDR1 SGHNT and CDR2 YYREEE (reference sequence). DNA of the CDR3: TGTGCCAGCAGCTTCGGCGGGGTCTCCTACAATGAGCAGTTCTTC. Its protein is CASSFGGVSYNEQFF.

This sequence joins TRBV9 and TRBJ1-5; D call uncertain. This CDR3 comprises 14 residues. V was cut by 0 bases and J by 3 bases, with 7 bases left in between. In germline, CDR1 is SGDLS, CDR2 YYNGEE. The CDR3 DNA follows: TGTGCCAGCAGCGTAGGCGATGTCAATCAGCCCCAGCATTTT. It is translated as CASSVGDVNQPQHF.

CDR3 sequence reads: CASSLRLAGKGFNEQFF. CDR3 sequence (DNA): TGTGCCAGCAGCCTAAGACTAGCGGGGAAGGGCTTCAATGAGCAGTTCTTC. The rearrangement joins TRBV5-6 to TRBJ2-1; 11 bases fit TRBD2. Per the germline V gene, CDR1 is SGHDT and CDR2 is YYEEEE. The trim removed 4 bases at V and 6 bases at J, leaving 12 bases unmatched. The CDR3 has 17 amino acids.

The chain links TRBV6-5 to TRBJ1-2; 8 bases align to TRBD1. The trim removed 5 bases at V and 4 bases at J, leaving 3 bases unmatched. This CDR3 spans 13 amino acids. Germline V gene data show CDR1 as MNHEY and CDR2 as SVGAGI. The CDR3 nucleotides are TGTGCCAGCAGTGACAGGGGTAGCTATGGCTACACCTTC. Its translation is CASSDRGSYGYTF.

The chain employs TRBV19 and TRBJ1-5; the match to TRBD1 covers 7 bases. J gave up 3 bases and V 5 bases, and 1 base lay outside the gene matches. This CDR3 has 13 amino acids. Germline V gene lookup returns CDR1 LNHDA and CDR2 SQIVND (reference sequence). In DNA, the CDR3 is TGTGCCAGTAGTGGGACAGTCAATCAGCCCCAGCATTTT. It specifies CASSGTVNQPQHF.

The V call is TRBV7-6, the J call TRBJ1-2; D possibly corresponds to TRBD1 (6 bases). The V gene's germline CDR1 is SGHVS and CDR2 FNYEAQ. Trimming pared 5 bases from V and 7 bases from J, leaving 20 bases between. CDR3 size: 15 residues. CDR3 region: CASSPTRTDRGGYTF. The DNA for the CDR3 is TGTGCCAGCAGCCCAACCCGGACAGATCGGGGTGGCTACACCTTC.

This chain joins TRBV19 and TRBJ1-1; D call uncertain. The CDR3 consists of 17 residues. CDR1 is LNHDA and CDR2 is SQIVND in the germline V gene (reference sequence). The germline V and J ends were trimmed by 6 bases and 1 base, with 21 bases remaining between them. The CDR3 loop is CASRPEPGLNSNTEAFF. As DNA, the CDR3 is TGTGCCAGTAGGCCCGAGCCGGGGTTAAACTCGAACACTGAAGCTTTCTTT.

This chain joins TRBV23-1 and TRBJ2-5; D is possibly TRBD1 (6 bases). TRBV23-1 is given ORF status, its function remaining uncertain. CDR3 length: 16 amino acids. V lost 2 bases and J 1 base, leaving 14 bases between the germline ends. The CDR3 loop is CASSQGVTGPQETQYF. In nucleotides, the CDR3 is TGCGCCAGCAGTCAAGGGGTGACAGGACCCCAAGAGACCCAGTACTTC.